The 5 T cell receptor beta chains below all came from one sample that was sequenced in a study of CD8+ T cells in alopecia areata. Regarding treatment: oral pan-JAK inhibitor, 5-10 mg twice daily. Reverse transcribed after extraction, RNA yielded cDNA as the sequencing template. Here immunoSEQ multiplex PCR was the method, and the copy in TCRdb shows in-frame clones only, minus some. The sample includes roughly 92,000 clones, about two thirds of them seen just once. Sequenced here: CD8+ T cells sorted from blood, sampled at approximately week 42, from a patient treated with tofacitinib. The receptors come from a human donor with alopecia areata.

The chain combines TRBV29-1 with TRBJ1-1; no clear D gene. The CDR3 sequence is 12 residues long. CDR1 SQVTM and CDR2 ANQGSEA come from the germline V gene. Trimming took 5 bases from V and 1 from J, leaving 8 bases between them. CDR3 DNA: TGCAGCGTTTGGGGATCGAACACTGAAGCTTTCTTT. Residues: CSVWGSNTEAFF.

Comment on this clone: In the same sample, other DNA sequences code for this CDR3. The chain couples TRBV7-3 to TRBJ1-4, with 7 bases identical to TRBD1. After removal of 5 bases from V and 2 bases from J, the junction contained 5 bases not matched to a gene. CDR3 length: 15 amino acids. CDR1 SGHTA and CDR2 FQGTGA come from the germline V gene. The CDR3 DNA sequence: TGTGCCAGCAGCCGTACAGGGGCGACTAATGAAAAACTGTTTTTT. Translating gives CASSRTGATNEKLFF. Combining the CDR3 with reference TRBV7-3 and TRBJ1-4 gives the whole variable domain GAGVSQTPSNKVTEKGKYVELRCDPISGHTALYWYRQSLGQGPEFLIYFQGTGAADDSGLPNDRFFAVRPEGSVSTLKIQRTERGDSAVYLCASSRTGATNEKLFFGSGTQLSVL.

This clone has just a few counts. This CDR3 reads CATIIPPGELFF. CDR3 bases: TGTGCCACCATCATACCCCCCGGGGAGCTGTTTTTT. The J gene is TRBJ2-2, the V gene TRBV27; no clear D. V was shortened by 10 bases and J by 6 bases, with 12 bases between the two germline ends. The CDR3 totals 12 residues. Looked up from germline, CDR1 is MNHEY and CDR2 is SMNVEV (reference sequence).

This rearrangement joins TRBV10-3 to TRBJ2-7, with TRBD2 identical over 7 bases. With 0 bases clipped from V and 13 bases from J, the junction kept 9 bases outside the gene matches. Germline V gene sequence: CDR1 ENHRY, CDR2 SYGVKD. This CDR3 has 13 amino acids. For the CDR3, the DNA is TGTGCCATCAGTGAGTCTATTGGTAGCGGGCCTTACTTC. Residues: CAISESIGSGPYF.

The gene calls are TRBV29-1 and TRBJ1-5; the match to TRBD1 covers 7 bases. The CDR3 spans 14 residues. The V gene's germline CDR1 is SQVTM and CDR2 ANQGSEA. Unmatched junction bases numbered 3, after V lost 4 bases and J lost 0 bases. CDR3 amino acids: CSVVSGGSNQPQHF. CDR3 in DNA: TGCAGCGTTGTATCAGGGGGTAGCAATCAGCCCCAGCATTTT.